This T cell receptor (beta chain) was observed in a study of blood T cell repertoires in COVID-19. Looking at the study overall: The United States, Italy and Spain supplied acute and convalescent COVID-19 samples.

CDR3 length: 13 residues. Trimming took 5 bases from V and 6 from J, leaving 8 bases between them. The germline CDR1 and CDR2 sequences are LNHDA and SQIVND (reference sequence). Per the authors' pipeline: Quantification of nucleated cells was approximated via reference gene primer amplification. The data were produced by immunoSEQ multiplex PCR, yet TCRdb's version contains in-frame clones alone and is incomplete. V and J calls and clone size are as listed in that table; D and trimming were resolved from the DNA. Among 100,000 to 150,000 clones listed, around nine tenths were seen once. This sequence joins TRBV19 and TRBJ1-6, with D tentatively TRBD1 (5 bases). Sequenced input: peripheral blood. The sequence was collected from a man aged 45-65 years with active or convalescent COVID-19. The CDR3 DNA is TGTGCCAGTAGTCTCCAGGGTAATTCACCCCTCCACTTT. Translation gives CASSLQGNSPLHF.